This TCR beta chain stems from a study of CD8 T cells in ankylosing spondylitis. CDR1 is SGHDT and CDR2 is YYEEEE in the germline V gene. This CDR3 contains 15 residues. Trimming cost V 4 bases and J 3 bases; bases outside gene matches: 3. TCRdb reanalysed the 5' RACE reads using MiXCR and keeps one entry per CDR3 protein. The table has roughly 160,000 distinct CDR3 sequences, approximately 9.9% seen once. V is TRBV5-6 and J is TRBJ2-1; 11 nucleotides align to TRBD2. The sequence was obtained from a female donor with ankylosing spondylitis or in good health (not recorded which). Material for sequencing was blood, either unsorted or a sorted T cell fraction (not recorded which). CDR3 region: CASSRLAGGYNEQFF. In DNA form, the CDR3 reads TGTGCCAGCAGCCGCCTAGCGGGGGGCTACAATGAGCAGTTCTTC.